The T cell receptor (beta chain) described here comes from a study of beta chain features in type 1 diabetes. Isolation of CD4+ naive, central memory, regulatory and stem cell-like memory cells was achieved by sorting via CD45RO/CCR7/CD25/CD127/CD95/CD27. Isolated RNA was reverse transcribed in full, so expressed TCRB transcripts were sequenced. This table comes from immunoSEQ multiplex PCR, and its TCRdb copy is limited to in-frame clones, with some not included. The data hold hundreds of thousands of clones, with about 63% observed a single time. This CDR3 is built from 15 residues. J lost 6 bases, V lost 8 bases, and 13 bases had no gene match. The germline V gene has CDR1 SNHLY and CDR2 FYNNEI.

The receptor comes from a man in his thirties or forties in good health. The sample consisted of naive CD4+ T cells from blood. The chain joins TRBV2 to TRBJ2-1; 7 bases fit TRBD2. The CDR3 DNA reads as TGTGCCAGCCGGGAGGAAGCTGCCGGGGCCAATGAGCAGTTCTTC. Translated, it gives CASREEAAGANEQFF.